The 9 T cell receptor beta chains in this list originate from one sample, sequenced in a study of blood T cell repertoires in COVID-19. Here immunoSEQ multiplex PCR was the method, and the copy in TCRdb shows in-frame clones only, minus some. This sample has about 63,000 clones, with almost 95% found just once. The sample consisted of peripheral blood. Every receptor here comes from a man in his forties or fifties with active COVID-19.

The genes are TRBV30 and TRBJ2-3, with D hard to call. CDR3 length: 12 amino acids. V gave up 0 bases and J gave up 4 bases, with 5 bases separating them. Germline V gene lookup returns CDR1 GTSNPN and CDR2 SVGIG (reference sequence). The CDR3 DNA reads TGTGCCTGGAGTGTAATCGCAGATACGCAGTATTTT. The encoded protein is CAWSVIADTQYF.

The chain links TRBV7-9 to TRBJ2-7; no reliable D call. Germline-derived CDR1 and CDR2 are SEHNR and FQNEAQ (reference sequence). The V end was cut by 5 bases, the J end by 7 bases, with 9 bases between. The length of the CDR3 is 11 residues. The CDR3 loop is CASSPGYEQYF. The CDR3 DNA is TGTGCCAGCAGCCCAGGATATGAGCAGTACTTC.

This chain uses TRBV19 with TRBJ2-7; no definite D call. The V and J ends lost 1 base and 2 bases respectively, with 6 bases between them. The germline CDR1 and CDR2 sequences are LNHDA and SQIVND (reference sequence). The length of the CDR3 is 13 residues. CDR3 sequence: CASSIGHTYEQYF. The CDR3 region has the DNA TGTGCCAGTAGTATAGGACACACCTACGAGCAGTACTTC.

The chain links TRBV12-3 or TRBV12-4 to TRBJ2-3; no clear D. The CDR3 is made up of 12 amino acids. With 1 base removed from V and 5 bases from J, the gap between germline ends came to 4 bases. Here the CDR3 DNA reads TGTGCCAGCAGTTTAGTGCGAGATACGCAGTATTTT. Protein: CASSLVRDTQYF.

V and J are TRBV7-9 and TRBJ2-7; 7 nucleotides align to TRBD1. The CDR3 totals 15 residues. V lost 5 bases, J lost 0 bases, and 7 bases stayed unmatched. Germline V CDR1 and CDR2: SEHNR, FQNEAQ (reference sequence). The CDR3 bases are TGTGCCAGCAGCCTAGGACAGGCGCCCTCCTACGAGCAGTACTTC. This encodes CASSLGQAPSYEQYF.

This chain uses TRBV9 with TRBJ2-5; D might be TRBD2 (7 bases). This CDR3 is built from 16 residues. V lost 4 bases and J lost 5, with 21 bases in between. Germline V gene sequence: CDR1 SGDLS, CDR2 YYNGEE. This chain's CDR3 is CASSTRHGGGRETQYF. The CDR3, as DNA: TGTGCCAGCAGCACGCGCCACGGCGGGGGCCGGGAGACCCAGTACTTC.

This clone was seen more than once but under ten times. The chain couples TRBV12-3 or TRBV12-4 to TRBJ1-1; D gene uncertain. The CDR3 loop spans 13 amino acids. V lost 5 bases, J lost 7 bases, and 14 bases lay in between. The CDR3: CASSPQYVVEAFF. The DNA for the CDR3 is TGTGCCAGCAGTCCTCAGTATGTCGTTGAAGCTTTCTTT.

This clone appeared once. The chain combines TRBV25-1 with TRBJ1-3; TRBD1 matches at 10 bases. Trimming cost V 0 bases and J 4 bases; bases outside gene matches: 6. Germline assignment: CDR1 MGHDK and CDR2 SYGVNS. This CDR3 is 17 amino acids long. Written as DNA, the CDR3 is TGTGCCAGCAGTGAATATCTAGGGACAGGGGTCGGAAACACCATATATTTT. This codes for CASSEYLGTGVGNTIYF.

The count of this clone is one. The chain joins TRBV12-3 or TRBV12-4 to TRBJ1-2; D remains unclear. The CDR3 loop spans 11 amino acids. Trimming stripped 5 bases from V and 5 bases from J, with 6 bases between. DNA of the CDR3: TGTGCCAGCAGTAGAGGTTATGGCTACACCTTC. This encodes CASSRGYGYTF.